This T cell receptor (beta chain) was identified during a study of cytomegalovirus exposure and HLA in healthy donors. Use of 60 Vbeta and 13 Jbeta primers characterized the PCR. Assay used: immunoSEQ multiplex PCR; TCRdb lists only in-frame clones, some missing. There are about 98,000 clones in the sample; roughly 70% occur only once, and around 2.3% lies in the top ten. The CDR3 runs 17 residues. Losses at the gene ends were 4 bases for V and 5 bases for J; bases not matched to a gene: 19. Germline V gene lookup returns CDR1 SQVTM and CDR2 ANQGSEA. This chain connects TRBV29-1 to TRBJ2-5, with 7 bases that match TRBD2. Sequenced sample: PBMCs. The TCR originated in a man in his forties or fifties in good health and CMV-seronegative. The CDR3 spells CSVAGGGKPTNLETQYF. CDR3 sequence (DNA): TGCAGCGTTGCGGGGGGAGGGAAACCAACAAATTTGGAGACCCAGTACTTC.